This TCR beta chain emerged from a study of CD8 T cells in Susac syndrome. Random hexamers were used to reverse transcribe the RNA input (0.5 to 1 ug). TCR beta CDR3 was amplified by immunoSEQ multiplex PCR. This amplification extended across 54 Vbeta and 13 Jbeta segments. TCRdb independently ran MiXCR on the immunoSEQ multiplex PCR reads; one entry per CDR3 protein. The sample gives 170,000 or so distinct CDR3 sequences, around 94% of which show up once; approximately 0.099% is in the top ten. Germline V CDR1 and CDR2: DFQATT, SNEGSKA (reference sequence). This CDR3 region has 12 residues. Losses at the gene ends were 5 bases for V and 3 bases for J; bases not matched to a gene: 4. The patients with Susac syndrome were individuals who fulfilled the recently defined diagnostic criteria for disease that was either definite or probable.

The chain links TRBV20-1 to TRBJ2-7; 7 positions agree with TRBD2. The source is a human donor with Susac syndrome. The specimen was CD4+ T cells from PBMCs. Written as DNA, the CDR3 is TGCAGTGCTCGGGAGGATCTCTACGAGCAGTACTTC. Protein sequence: CSAREDLYEQYF.